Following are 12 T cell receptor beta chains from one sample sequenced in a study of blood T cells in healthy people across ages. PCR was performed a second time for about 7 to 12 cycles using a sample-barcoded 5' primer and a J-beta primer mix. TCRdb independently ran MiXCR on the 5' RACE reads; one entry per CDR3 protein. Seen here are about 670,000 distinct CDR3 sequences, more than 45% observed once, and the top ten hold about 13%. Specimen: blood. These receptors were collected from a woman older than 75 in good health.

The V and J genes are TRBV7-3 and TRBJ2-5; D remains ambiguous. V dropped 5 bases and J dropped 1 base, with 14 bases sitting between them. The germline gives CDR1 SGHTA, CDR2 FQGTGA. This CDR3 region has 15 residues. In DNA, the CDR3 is TGTGCCAGCAGCCAAGGACCGCACCCCCAAGAGACCCAGTACTTC. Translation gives CASSQGPHPQETQYF.

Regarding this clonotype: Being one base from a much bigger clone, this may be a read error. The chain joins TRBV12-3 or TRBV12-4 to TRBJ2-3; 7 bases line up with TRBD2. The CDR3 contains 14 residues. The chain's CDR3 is CASRKSGTTDMQYF. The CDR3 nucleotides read TGTGCCAGCAGGAAAAGCGGGACCACAGATATGCAGTATTTT.

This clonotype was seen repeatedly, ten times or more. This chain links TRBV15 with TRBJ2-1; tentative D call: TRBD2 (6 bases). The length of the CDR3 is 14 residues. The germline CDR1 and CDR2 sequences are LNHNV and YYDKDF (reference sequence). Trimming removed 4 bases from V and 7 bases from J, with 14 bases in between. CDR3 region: CATSTLAGKNEQFF. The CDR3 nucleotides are TGTGCCACCAGCACTCTGGCGGGGAAGAATGAGCAGTTCTTC.

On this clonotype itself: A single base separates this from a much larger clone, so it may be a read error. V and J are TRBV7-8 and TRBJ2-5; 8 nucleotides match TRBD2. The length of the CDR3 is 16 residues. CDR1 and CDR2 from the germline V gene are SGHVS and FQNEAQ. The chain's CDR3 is CAGSHDWLAGRETQYF. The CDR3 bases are TGTGCCGGCAGCCATGACTGGCTAGCGGGCCGGGAGACACAGTACTTC.

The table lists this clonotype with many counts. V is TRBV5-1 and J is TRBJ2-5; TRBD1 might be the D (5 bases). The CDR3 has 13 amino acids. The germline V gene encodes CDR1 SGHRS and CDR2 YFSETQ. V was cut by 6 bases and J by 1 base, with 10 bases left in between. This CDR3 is CASNPDSQETQYF. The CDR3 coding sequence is TGCGCCAGCAACCCCGACAGCCAAGAGACCCAGTACTTC.

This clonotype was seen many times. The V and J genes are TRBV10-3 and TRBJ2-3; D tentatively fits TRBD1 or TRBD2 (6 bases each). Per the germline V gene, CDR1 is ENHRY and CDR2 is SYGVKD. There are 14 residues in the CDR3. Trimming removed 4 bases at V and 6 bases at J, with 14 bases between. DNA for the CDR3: TGTGCCATCAGTGCGGGGGCCCACCCGGATACGCAGTATTTT. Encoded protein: CAISAGAHPDTQYF.

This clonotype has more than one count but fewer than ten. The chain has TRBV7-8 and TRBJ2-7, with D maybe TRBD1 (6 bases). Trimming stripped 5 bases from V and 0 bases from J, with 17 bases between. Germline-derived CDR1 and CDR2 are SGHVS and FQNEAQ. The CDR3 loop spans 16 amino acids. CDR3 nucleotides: TGTGCCAGCAGCCTAACCTCAGGGGTAAGCTCCTACGAGCAGTACTTC. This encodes CASSLTSGVSSYEQYF.

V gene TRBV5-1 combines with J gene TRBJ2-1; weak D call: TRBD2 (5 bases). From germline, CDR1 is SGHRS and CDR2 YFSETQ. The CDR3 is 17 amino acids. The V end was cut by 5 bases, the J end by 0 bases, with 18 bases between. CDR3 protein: CASRPASGLSSYNEQFF. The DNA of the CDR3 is TGCGCCAGCAGGCCGGCGTCCGGACTGAGCTCCTACAATGAGCAGTTCTTC.

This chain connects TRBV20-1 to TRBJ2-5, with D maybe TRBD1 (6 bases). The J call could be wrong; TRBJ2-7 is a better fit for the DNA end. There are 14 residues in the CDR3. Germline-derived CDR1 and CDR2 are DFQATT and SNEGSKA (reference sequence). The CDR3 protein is CSARVENRAYEQYF. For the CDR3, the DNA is TGCAGTGCTAGAGTTGAGAACAGGGCCTACGAGCAGTACTTC.

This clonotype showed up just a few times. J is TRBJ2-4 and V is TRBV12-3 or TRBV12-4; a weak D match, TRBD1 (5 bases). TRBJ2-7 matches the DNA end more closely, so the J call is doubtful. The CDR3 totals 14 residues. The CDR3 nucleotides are TGTGCCAGCAGCTCCCCCCCCAGGGCCTACGAGCAGTACTTC. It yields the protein CASSSPPRAYEQYF.

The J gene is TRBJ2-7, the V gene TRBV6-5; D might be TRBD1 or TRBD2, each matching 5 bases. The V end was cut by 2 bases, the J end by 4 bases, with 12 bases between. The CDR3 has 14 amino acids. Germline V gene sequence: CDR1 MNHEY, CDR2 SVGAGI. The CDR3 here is CASSYVVGDYEQYF. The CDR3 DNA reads TGTGCCAGCAGTTACGTGGTGGGGGATTACGAGCAGTACTTC.

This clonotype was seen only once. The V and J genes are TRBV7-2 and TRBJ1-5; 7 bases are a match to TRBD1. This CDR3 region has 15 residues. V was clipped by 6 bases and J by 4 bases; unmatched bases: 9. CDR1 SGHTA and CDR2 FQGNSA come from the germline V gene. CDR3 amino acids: CASRQRTGANQPQHF. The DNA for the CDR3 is TGTGCCAGCAGACAGAGGACAGGAGCTAATCAGCCCCAGCATTTT.